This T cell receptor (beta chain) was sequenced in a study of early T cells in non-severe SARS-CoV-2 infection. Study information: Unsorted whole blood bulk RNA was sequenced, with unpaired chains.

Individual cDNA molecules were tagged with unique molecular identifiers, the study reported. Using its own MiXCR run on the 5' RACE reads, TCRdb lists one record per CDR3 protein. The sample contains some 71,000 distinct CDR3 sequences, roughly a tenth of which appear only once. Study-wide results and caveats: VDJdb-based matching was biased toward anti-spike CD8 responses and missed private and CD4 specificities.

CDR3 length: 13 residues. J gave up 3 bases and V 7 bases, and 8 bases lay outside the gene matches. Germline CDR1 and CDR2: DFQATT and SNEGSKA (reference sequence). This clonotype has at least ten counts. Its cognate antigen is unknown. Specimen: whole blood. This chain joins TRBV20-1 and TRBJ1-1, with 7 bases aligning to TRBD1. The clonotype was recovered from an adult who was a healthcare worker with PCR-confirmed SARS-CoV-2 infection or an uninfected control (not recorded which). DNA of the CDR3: TGCAGTGGACCGACAGGGTTCTACACTGAAGCTTTCTTT. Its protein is CSGPTGFYTEAFF.